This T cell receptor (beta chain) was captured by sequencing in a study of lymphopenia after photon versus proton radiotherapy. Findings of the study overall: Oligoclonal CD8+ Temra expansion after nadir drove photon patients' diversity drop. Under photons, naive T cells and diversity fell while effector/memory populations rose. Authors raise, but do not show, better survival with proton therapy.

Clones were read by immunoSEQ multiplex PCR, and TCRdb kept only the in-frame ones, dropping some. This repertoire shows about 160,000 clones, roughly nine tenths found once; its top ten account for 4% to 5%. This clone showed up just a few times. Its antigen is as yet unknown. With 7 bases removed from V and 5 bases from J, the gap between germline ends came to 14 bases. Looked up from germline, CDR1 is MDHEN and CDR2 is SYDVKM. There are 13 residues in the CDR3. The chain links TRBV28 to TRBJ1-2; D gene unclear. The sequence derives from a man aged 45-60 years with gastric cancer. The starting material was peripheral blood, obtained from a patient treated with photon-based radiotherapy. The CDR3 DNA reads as TGTGCCAGCATTAACGAATATGGATATGGCTACACCTTC. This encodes CASINEYGYGYTF.